A selection of T cell receptor beta chains follows, all from one sample in a study of T cell responses to AZD1222 COVID-19 vaccine. Generated by immunoSEQ multiplex PCR, the TCRdb table keeps only in-frame clones and is missing some. The sample includes about 130,000 clones, about 90% seen only once; the top ten take about 4%. This sample comprised peripheral blood, obtained on day 0 of MenACWY control vaccination. All receptors derive from an adult in good health. The CDR3 runs from the conserved cysteine through the conserved F or W. D genes are given only for firm matches. The size of a clone is reported for some rows only, either as once, few or many, or as a class for expanded clones.

NA | TRBJ1-2 | TRBV6-6 | NA | CASSTAQGRRSYGYTF | TGTGCCAGCAGCACCGCACAGGGCAGGCGTAGCTATGGCTACACCTTC
few | TRBJ2-1 | TRBV15 | NA | CATNMAGIYNEQFF | TGTGCCACCAATATGGCGGGAATTTACAATGAGCAGTTCTTC
NA | TRBJ2-7 | TRBV10-3 | TRBD2 | CAISGGGAEQYF | TGTGCCATCAGTGGGGGAGGGGCCGAGCAGTACTTC
NA | TRBJ2-5 | TRBV15 | NA | CATSKVYQETQYF | TGTGCCACCAGCAAGGTCTATCAAGAGACCCAGTACTTC
NA | TRBJ2-2 | TRBV9 | TRBD1 | CASSVQGANTGELFF | TGTGCCAGCAGCGTACAGGGGGCTAACACCGGGGAGCTGTTTTTT
NA | TRBJ2-7 | TRBV2 | TRBD2 | CASRTSGPSYEQYF | TGTGCCAGCCGGACTAGCGGGCCCTCCTACGAGCAGTACTTC
NA | TRBJ1-6 | TRBV18 | TRBD1 | CASTTGRGSPLHF | TGTGCCAGCACGACAGGGCGGGGTTCACCCCTCCACTTT
NA | TRBJ2-4 | TRBV10-3 | NA | CAISDRLSSAKNIQYF | TGTGCCATCAGCGACAGGCTCTCATCAGCCAAAAACATTCAGTACTTC
NA | TRBJ1-3 | TRBV28 | NA | CASSFRGGEGAAGNTIYF | TGTGCCAGCAGTTTTAGGGGCGGGGAGGGCGCGGCTGGAAACACCATATATTTT
NA | TRBJ1-1 | TRBV18 | NA | CASSRTVNTEAFF | TGTGCCAGCTCACGAACAGTGAACACTGAAGCTTTCTTT
NA | TRBJ2-2 | TRBV13 | TRBD2 | CASSLGLAAINTGELFF | TGTGCCAGCAGCCTCGGACTAGCGGCCATTAACACCGGGGAGCTGTTTTTT
NA | TRBJ1-2 | TRBV6-6 | NA | CASSYYPTGYGGYTF | TGTGCCAGCAGTTACTACCCTACAGGTTATGGTGGCTACACCTTC
once | TRBJ1-6 | TRBV6-5 | NA | CASSLETGDNSPLHF | TGTGCCAGCAGTCTCGAGACAGGCGATAATTCACCCCTCCACTTT
NA | TRBJ1-5 | TRBV28 | NA | CASSLEGGDQPQHF | TGTGCCAGCAGTTTAGAGGGAGGTGATCAGCCCCAGCATTTT
NA | TRBJ1-1 | TRBV18 | TRBD1 | CASSATGGNTEAFF | TGTGCCAGCTCGGCTACAGGGGGCAACACTGAAGCTTTCTTT
few | TRBJ1-3 | TRBV27 | TRBD1 | CASSSGQGLGTSGGNTIYF | TGTGCCAGCAGTTCGGGACAGGGGTTAGGGACTTCGGGCGGAAACACCATATATTTT
NA | TRBJ2-2 | TRBV7-7 | NA | CASSSQPGGGELFF | TGTGCCAGCAGCTCACAACCCGGGGGCGGGGAGCTGTTTTTT
few | TRBJ1-4 | TRBV4-3 | TRBD1 | CASRNQGATNEKLFF | TGCGCCAGCAGGAACCAGGGGGCAACTAATGAAAAACTGTTTTTT
NA | TRBJ2-5 | TRBV11-2 | TRBD2 | CASSPTALGLAGGETQYF | TGTGCCAGCAGCCCAACCGCACTTGGACTAGCGGGGGGGGAGACCCAGTACTTC
NA | TRBJ1-2 | TRBV3-1/TRBV3-2 | NA | CASGAKVRGGIYGYTF | TGTGCCAGCGGGGCTAAGGTAAGGGGCGGGATATATGGCTACACCTTC
NA | TRBJ1-1 | TRBV18 | TRBD1 | CASSQWDRVNTEAFF | TGTGCCAGCTCACAGTGGGACAGGGTGAACACTGAAGCTTTCTTT
NA | TRBJ1-6 | TRBV27 | NA | CASSPHLKQGWNSPLHF | TGTGCCAGCAGTCCCCACCTAAAACAGGGCTGGAATTCACCCCTCCACTTT
few | TRBJ2-7 | TRBV4-1 | TRBD1 | CASSQGDRGYEQYF | TGCGCCAGCAGCCAAGGGGACAGGGGCTACGAGCAGTACTTC
NA | TRBJ2-6 | TRBV7-9 | TRBD1 | CASSLRRQGAGSGANVLTF | TGTGCCAGCAGCTTGAGGCGACAGGGGGCGGGCTCTGGGGCCAACGTCCTGACTTTC
NA | TRBJ1-1 | TRBV6-1 | NA | CASSEGTVSLNTEAFF | TGTGCCAGCAGTGAAGGGACAGTTTCCCTGAACACTGAAGCTTTCTTT
NA | TRBJ1-1 | TRBV7-3 | NA | CASSFRGQSEAFF | TGTGCCAGCAGCTTTCGGGGGCAGTCTGAAGCTTTCTTT
NA | TRBJ2-4 | TRBV12-5 | TRBD1 | CASGLRDREAAKNIQYF | TGTGCTAGTGGTTTGAGGGACAGGGAGGCGGCCAAAAACATTCAGTACTTC
NA | TRBJ2-5 | TRBV5-8 | NA | CASMGVIETQYF | TGTGCCAGCATGGGGGTAATTGAGACCCAGTACTTC
NA | TRBJ2-2 | TRBV6-5 | TRBD1 | CASRTGTGNTGELFF | TGTGCCAGCAGGACCGGGACAGGGAACACCGGGGAGCTGTTTTTT
NA | TRBJ2-7 | TRBV30 | TRBD2 | CAWSLAGTYEQYF | TGTGCCTGGAGTCTAGCGGGGACCTACGAGCAGTACTTC
NA | TRBJ1-1 | TRBV12-3/TRBV12-4 | NA | CASSETEEAFF | TGTGCCAGCAGTGAAACAGAAGAAGCTTTCTTT
NA | TRBJ2-7 | TRBV19 | TRBD1 | CASSGTGGGEQYF | TGTGCCAGCAGCGGGACAGGGGGCGGCGAGCAGTACTTC
NA | TRBJ2-4 | TRBV19 | TRBD2 | CASSVMLAGIQYF | TGTGCCAGTAGTGTCATGCTAGCGGGGATTCAGTACTTC
NA | TRBJ1-3 | TRBV11-2 | NA | CASRDAPSGNTIYF | TGTGCCAGCAGAGATGCCCCCTCTGGAAACACCATATATTTT
NA | TRBJ2-5 | TRBV6-1 | TRBD2 | CASRERTSGMYQETQYF | TGTGCCAGCAGGGAAAGGACTAGCGGAATGTACCAAGAGACCCAGTACTTC
NA | TRBJ2-5 | TRBV6-5 | NA | CASSYGDFQETQYF | TGTGCCAGCAGTTACGGAGACTTCCAAGAGACCCAGTACTTC
NA | TRBJ1-1 | TRBV5-4 | NA | CASSLQGINTEAFF | TGTGCCAGCAGCTTGCAGGGGATTAACACTGAAGCTTTCTTT
NA | TRBJ1-5 | TRBV19 | NA | CASSMPTGARRNSNQPQHF | TGTGCCAGTAGTATGCCGACAGGAGCAAGGCGGAATAGCAATCAGCCCCAGCATTTT
NA | TRBJ2-3 | TRBV24-1 | NA | CATSDSYGTDTQYF | TGTGCCACCAGTGATTCGTACGGCACAGATACGCAGTATTTT
few | TRBJ1-5 | TRBV16 | NA | CASSQSIDSSNQPQHF | TGTGCCAGCAGCCAATCGATTGACAGCTCCAATCAGCCCCAGCATTTT
NA | TRBJ1-1 | TRBV27 | NA | CASSLSGRVGYTEAFF | TGTGCCAGCAGTTTATCGGGGCGGGTGGGATACACTGAAGCTTTCTTT
NA | TRBJ2-7 | TRBV5-1 | NA | CASSLDPVTYEQYF | TGCGCCAGCAGCTTGGATCCGGTAACCTACGAGCAGTACTTC
once | TRBJ2-7 | TRBV28 | NA | CASSYPGSYEQYF | TGTGCCAGCAGTTATCCAGGCTCCTACGAGCAGTACTTC
NA | TRBJ2-6 | TRBV28 | NA | CASSLSTSGANVLTF | TGTGCCAGCAGTTTATCCACTTCTGGGGCCAACGTCCTGACTTTC
NA | TRBJ2-5 | TRBV27 | NA | CASSPADRPVQETQYF | TGTGCCAGCTCTCCGGCAGACAGGCCGGTCCAAGAGACCCAGTACTTC
once | TRBJ2-3 | TRBV3-1/TRBV3-2 | NA | CASSQTGWDADTQYF | TGTGCCAGCAGCCAAACAGGGTGGGACGCAGATACGCAGTATTTT
NA | TRBJ1-5 | TRBV19 | NA | CASSWGSNQPQHF | TGTGCCAGTAGTTGGGGAAGCAATCAGCCCCAGCATTTT